The rows below give T cell receptor beta chains drawn from one sample of a study of T cells in Graves' hyperthyroidism and ophthalmopathy. TCRdb reprocessed the multiplex PCR reads via MiXCR and lists one record per CDR3 protein. The repertoire has under 200,000 distinct CDR3 sequences, about 9.4% of them found once; the top ten carry around 20%. Material: blood. The receptor source for this set is a young woman with Graves' hyperthyroidism that later progressed to Graves' ophthalmopathy. CDR3s include the opening cysteine and the closing phenylalanine or tryptophan. The order of the fields is V gene, J gene, CDR3 length, D gene, clone size, CDR3 protein, CDR3 DNA. D genes are given only for firm matches. Size tells how often a clone was seen (once, few, many) or the class of an expanded clone, and some rows leave it out.

V gene: TRBV25-1
J gene: TRBJ1-2
CDR3 length: 14
D gene: -
clone size: many
CDR3 protein: CASSYSGWNYGYTF
CDR3 DNA: TGTGCCAGCAGTTACTCAGGATGGAACTATGGCTACACCTTC

V gene: TRBV19
J gene: TRBJ1-1
CDR3 length: 13
D gene: -
clone size: many
CDR3 protein: CASKIPGDTEAFF
CDR3 DNA: TGTGCCAGTAAAATCCCAGGCGACACTGAAGCTTTCTTT

V gene: TRBV7-9
J gene: TRBJ1-1
CDR3 length: 14
D gene: TRBD1
clone size: many
CDR3 protein: CASSWDRVNTEAFF
CDR3 DNA: TGTGCCAGCAGCTGGGACAGGGTGAACACTGAAGCTTTCTTT

V gene: TRBV5-6
J gene: TRBJ2-7
CDR3 length: 14
D gene: -
clone size: few
CDR3 protein: CASTPGFSFHEQYF
CDR3 DNA: TGTGCCAGCACACCAGGGTTCTCCTTCCACGAGCAGTACTTC

V gene: TRBV29-1
J gene: TRBJ1-1
CDR3 length: 12
D gene: -
clone size: many
CDR3 protein: CSVNSAGPEAFF
CDR3 DNA: TGCAGCGTCAACTCCGCGGGGCCTGAAGCTTTCTTT

V gene: TRBV24-1
J gene: TRBJ2-5
CDR3 length: 12
D gene: TRBD1
clone size: many
CDR3 protein: CATSTGQETQYF
CDR3 DNA: TGTGCCACTTCGACAGGGCAAGAGACCCAGTACTTC

V gene: TRBV27
J gene: TRBJ2-7
CDR3 length: 12
D gene: TRBD1
clone size: many
CDR3 protein: CASGLPGGEQYF
CDR3 DNA: TGTGCCAGCGGCCTCCCAGGGGGCGAGCAGTACTTC

V gene: TRBV7-2
J gene: TRBJ2-7
CDR3 length: 11
D gene: -
clone size: many
CDR3 protein: CASSLGPEQYF
CDR3 DNA: TGTGCCAGCAGCTTAGGCCCCGAGCAGTACTTC

V gene: TRBV12-3/TRBV12-4
J gene: TRBJ2-7
CDR3 length: 16
D gene: TRBD2
clone size: many
CDR3 protein: CASSPQLASGSYEQYF
CDR3 DNA: TGTGCCAGCAGTCCCCAGTTGGCTAGCGGATCCTACGAGCAGTACTTC

V gene: TRBV7-7
J gene: TRBJ2-1
CDR3 length: 13
D gene: -
clone size: few
CDR3 protein: CASSPQYSSEQFF
CDR3 DNA: TGTGCTAGCAGCCCTCAGTACAGTTCTGAGCAGTTCTTC

V gene: TRBV7-9
J gene: TRBJ2-7
CDR3 length: 16
D gene: TRBD1
clone size: few
CDR3 protein: CASSRITTGWSYEQYF
CDR3 DNA: TGTGCCAGCAGCCGAATTACGACAGGGTGGTCCTACGAGCAGTACTTC

V gene: TRBV12-3/TRBV12-4
J gene: TRBJ2-7
CDR3 length: 15
D gene: TRBD2
clone size: many
CDR3 protein: CASSFPAWTSTEQYF
CDR3 DNA: TGTGCCAGCAGTTTCCCCGCCTGGACTAGCACCGAGCAGTACTTC

V gene: TRBV11-2
J gene: TRBJ2-1
CDR3 length: 13
D gene: -
clone size: many
CDR3 protein: CASSRGEGVEQFF
CDR3 DNA: TGTGCCAGCAGCCGCGGTGAGGGGGTAGAGCAGTTCTTC

V gene: TRBV6-2/TRBV6-3
J gene: TRBJ2-1
CDR3 length: 16
D gene: TRBD2
clone size: -
CDR3 protein: CASSYVAGGSYNEQFF
CDR3 DNA: TGTGCCAGCAGTTACGTTGCGGGGGGCTCCTACAATGAGCAGTTCTTC

V gene: TRBV7-3
J gene: TRBJ2-2
CDR3 length: 14
D gene: -
clone size: few
CDR3 protein: CASSSLANTGELFF
CDR3 DNA: TGTGCCAGCAGCTCATTAGCGAACACCGGGGAGCTGTTTTTT

V gene: TRBV29-1
J gene: TRBJ1-1
CDR3 length: 13
D gene: TRBD1
clone size: many
CDR3 protein: CSVHRDSHTEAFF
CDR3 DNA: TGCAGCGTTCACCGGGACAGCCACACTGAAGCTTTCTTT

V gene: TRBV28
J gene: TRBJ2-1
CDR3 length: 15
D gene: TRBD2
clone size: many
CDR3 protein: CASSSPASGESEQFF
CDR3 DNA: TGTGCCAGCAGTTCCCCGGCTAGCGGGGAAAGTGAGCAGTTCTTC

V gene: TRBV28
J gene: TRBJ1-5
CDR3 length: 12
D gene: -
clone size: many
CDR3 protein: CASNSGGGAQHF
CDR3 DNA: TGTGCCAGCAACTCGGGTGGGGGAGCCCAGCATTTT

V gene: TRBV6-1
J gene: TRBJ1-3
CDR3 length: 13
D gene: -
clone size: -
CDR3 protein: CASRNRPGNTIYF
CDR3 DNA: TGTGCCAGCAGGAATCGACCTGGAAACACCATATATTTT

V gene: TRBV7-9
J gene: TRBJ2-3
CDR3 length: 15
D gene: -
clone size: few
CDR3 protein: CASSIRTGSTDTQYF
CDR3 DNA: TGTGCCAGCAGCATCAGGACCGGGAGCACAGATACGCAGTATTTT

V gene: TRBV25-1
J gene: TRBJ1-2
CDR3 length: 13
D gene: -
clone size: -
CDR3 protein: CASSELGENGYTF
CDR3 DNA: TGTGCCAGCAGTGAATTGGGGGAGAATGGCTACACCTTC